Following are 12 T cell receptor beta chains from one sample sequenced in a study of blood T cell repertoires in COVID-19. Clones were sequenced by immunoSEQ multiplex PCR, and TCRdb holds only the in-frame ones, with some missing. The table lists hundreds of thousands of clones, 88% of them singletons, with around 0.91% in the top ten. Input material: peripheral blood. The receptors were gathered from a middle-aged woman who had recovered from COVID-19.

This clone was seen at least ten times. The rearrangement uses TRBV5-1 and TRBJ2-7, with 7 nucleotides matching TRBD2. There are 14 residues in the CDR3. V lost 2 bases to trimming and J lost 1 base; unmatched junction nucleotides: 3. Germline V gene sequence: CDR1 SGHRS, CDR2 YFSETQ. This CDR3 is CASSFAGASYEQYF. The CDR3 coding sequence is TGCGCCAGCAGCTTCGCGGGAGCGTCCTACGAGCAGTACTTC.

The chain uses TRBV30 and TRBJ1-1; unclear D gene. Trimming cost V 0 bases and J 1 base, with 9 bases left between them. The CDR3 runs 14 residues. CDR1 and CDR2 from the germline V gene are GTSNPN and SVGIG (reference sequence). CDR3 loop: CAWSVDSWNTEAFF. The CDR3 nucleotides are TGTGCCTGGAGTGTTGACTCCTGGAACACTGAAGCTTTCTTT.

V is TRBV9 and J is TRBJ1-2; D is possibly TRBD1 (5 bases). Germline CDR1 and CDR2: SGDLS and YYNGEE. V was clipped by 6 bases and J by 2 bases, with 11 bases between them. The CDR3 consists of 13 residues. The CDR3 loop is CASTSGGNYGYTF. The CDR3 DNA follows: TGTGCCAGCACCTCGGGGGGGAACTATGGCTACACCTTC.

This chain joins TRBV14 and TRBJ1-4; no definite D call. Germline V CDR1 and CDR2: SGHDN, FVKESK. The CDR3 loop spans 16 amino acids. V lost 4 bases and J lost 5, with 17 bases in between. The CDR3 sequence is CASSPRRANPNEKLFF. The CDR3 DNA follows: TGTGCCAGCAGCCCCCGGCGGGCAAACCCCAATGAAAAACTGTTTTTT.

The chain combines TRBV29-1 with TRBJ1-5; 10 bases map to TRBD1. Germline V lookup: CDR1 SQVTM, CDR2 ANQGSEA. V lost 7 bases to trimming and J lost 6 bases; unmatched junction nucleotides: 12. CDR3 length equals 15 residues. CDR3 nucleotide sequence: TGCAGCGCCAGTACCGGGACAGGGGTCCGTCAGCCCCAGCATTTT. Protein product: CSASTGTGVRQPQHF.

V is TRBV7-2 and J is TRBJ1-4; possible D gene TRBD1, 5 bases. Germline CDR1 and CDR2: SGHTA and FQGNSA. This CDR3 is 16 amino acids long. V shed 5 bases and J shed 4 bases, with 17 bases lying between them. CDR3 amino acids: CASSATRGSYNEKLFF. The CDR3 DNA reads as TGTGCCAGCAGCGCCACCCGGGGGTCCTATAATGAAAAACTGTTTTTT.

J is TRBJ1-1 and V is TRBV5-1; a possible D gene is TRBD1 (5 bases). Germline V gene sequence: CDR1 SGHRS, CDR2 YFSETQ. This CDR3 has 16 amino acids. V was pared by 0 bases and J by 4 bases, with 16 bases between. The CDR3 loop reads CASSLAASGGGTEAFF. The DNA of the CDR3 is TGCGCCAGCAGCTTGGCTGCCAGCGGGGGTGGCACTGAAGCTTTCTTT.

The V gene is TRBV4-3, the J gene TRBJ1-3, with 7 bases that match TRBD1. The CDR3 is made up of 15 amino acids. V trimming: 3 bases; J trimming: 1 base; junction bases outside the gene matches: 3. CDR1 is LGHNA, CDR2 YSLEER, per germline. CDR3 loop: CASSQDRLSGNTIYF. The CDR3 bases are TGCGCCAGCAGCCAGGACAGGCTGTCTGGAAACACCATATATTTT.

The chain recombines TRBV11-2 with TRBJ1-4, with 12 bases lining up with TRBD1. Germline V gene data show CDR1 as SGHAT and CDR2 as FQNNGV. The CDR3 runs to 15 residues. The junction had 2 bases not matched to a gene; V was cut back by 1 base and J by 8 bases. CDR3 amino acids: CASSLGDRGQEKLFF. DNA for the CDR3: TGTGCCAGCAGCTTAGGGGACAGGGGGCAAGAAAAACTGTTTTTT.

CDR3 nucleotides: TGTGCCACCAGTGAGAGGGCAGGCGGCTACACCTTC. This translates into CATSERAGGYTF. V and J are TRBV24-1 and TRBJ1-2; D gene unclear. The CDR3 covers 12 residues. Trimming took off 4 bases at V and 8 bases at J, with 10 bases between the two ends. Germline CDR1 is KGHDR and CDR2 is SFDVKD.

The chain joins TRBV11-1 to TRBJ1-5; the D gene is possibly TRBD1 (5 bases). CDR1 is SGHAT and CDR2 is FQDESV in the germline V gene (reference sequence). V lost 5 bases to trimming and J lost 11 bases, with 16 bases between them. The CDR3 covers 13 residues. Here the CDR3 reads CASSVIGGGAQHF. In DNA, the CDR3 is TGTGCCAGCAGCGTCATTGGGGGGGGTGCCCAGCATTTT.

The chain carries TRBV18 and TRBJ1-5; 9 nucleotides agree with TRBD1. Trimming took 6 bases from V and 2 from J; bases not matched to a gene: 11. This CDR3 region has 17 residues. CDR1 and CDR2 (germline): KGHSH, LQKENI. This CDR3 reads CASSSTTGGAGNQPQHF. In nucleotides, the CDR3 is TGTGCCAGCTCGTCCACCACAGGGGGCGCCGGCAATCAGCCCCAGCATTTT.